Included here is one TCR beta chain sequence, with context. Its antigen remains unidentified. Qualities for individual bases were not recorded, and no much larger clone is one base off. The sample comes from a study of blood T cell repertoires in COVID-19 (dated by TCRdb to 2018 to 2020). Background for the entire study: Samples covering the acute and convalescent phases of COVID-19 were provided by collaborators in the United States, Italy and Spain. Samples came from the ongoing ImmuneRACE study (first 160 participants) plus 1,254 subjects from 6 global collaborators. The material from the prospective study consisted of cDNA or gDNA derived from T cells, B-cell-depleted T cells, or PBMCs. Where available, HLA class I and class II types were obtained from metadata supplied by the sample provider rather than from assay-based typing. The repertoires were released in a freely available public database intended as a resource for research on the immune response to SARS-CoV-2. The dataset comprised deeply sampled blood TCRbeta repertoires from subjects exposed to, actively infected with, or recovered from COVID-19. A de-identified subject ID, COVID-19 status, age in years and sex were almost always included in the sample metadata.

TCRbeta CDR3 regions were amplified from genomic DNA using the immunoSEQ Assay, a bias-controlled multiplex PCR. The source study handled its data this way. The number of nucleated cells in each sample was estimated by amplification of reference gene primers within the assay. To quantify the absolute abundance of each unique TCRbeta CDR3 rearrangement, sequence reads were collapsed and filtered. Productive Simpson clonality was computed per sample as the square root of Simpson's diversity index over productive rearrangements. TCRdb's version of the immuneACCESS table is confined to in-frame rearrangements and falls short of the full clone set. An unresolved V gene accounts for under half of the shortfall where checked; the remainder is of unknown origin. Clone size and V and J calls were adopted from that table, with D and trimming inferred from the DNA. Here the sample has about 120,000 clones; more than 85% occur a single time. The ten largest clones represent approximately 20% of the sample.

V drops 3 bases and J drops 3 bases, leaving 26 bases in between. The cysteine opens and the phenylalanine closes a CDR3 of 19 amino acids. Only the CDR3 DNA stays, 57 bases, in frame from base 1. CDR1 SGHAT and CDR2 FQNNGV were looked up in the germline V gene. The study at large found these results: How much clinical and demographic metadata was included differed by source and by participant, and the metadata was provided uncurated.

Whole blood was collected in K2EDTA tubes by collaborating institutions according to the institutions' own protocols. For TCRbeta analysis, collaborators shipped samples as frozen whole blood, isolated PBMCs, or DNA extracted from either of those sample types. In this chain, TRBV11-2 is recombined with TRBJ1-1; confidence is insufficient to name the D gene. The sample taken for sequencing was peripheral blood. This sequence originates from a human donor with acute or convalescent COVID-19. The donor label of this sample is uncertain. The bases are TGTGCCAGCAGCTTGATAGCCCCATTCGCTGGGTTGTCGGACACTGAAGCTTTCTTT. Translated, it gives CASSLIAPFAGLSDTEAFF.